This T cell receptor beta chain is drawn from a study of blood T cell repertoires in COVID-19 (dated by TCRdb to the early 2020s). About the full investigation: Samples covering the acute and convalescent phases of COVID-19 were provided by collaborators in the United States, Italy and Spain. HLA class I and class II types, where available, came from metadata supplied by the sample provider rather than from assay-based typing. Deeply sampled blood TCRbeta repertoires from subjects exposed to, actively infected with, or recovered from COVID-19 were included in the dataset. The samples were drawn from the first 160 participants of the ongoing ImmuneRACE study and from more than 1,000 subjects provided by 6 global collaborators. The repertoires were made available in a free public database intended to serve as a resource for research on the immune response to SARS-CoV-2. The material from the prospective study consisted of cDNA or gDNA derived from T cells, B-cell-depleted T cells, or PBMCs. Nearly every sample came with metadata listing a de-identified subject ID, COVID-19 status, age in years and sex. What the research found in general, with its limitations: Clinical and demographic metadata were provided uncurated, with the amount varying by source and participant.

Samples from volunteer blood donors who had recovered from COVID-19 were contributed by a second Seattle source. Whole blood was collected in K2EDTA tubes by collaborating institutions according to the institutions' own protocols. For TCRbeta analysis, collaborators shipped samples in one of three forms: frozen whole blood, isolated PBMCs, or DNA extracted from either of those sample types. The immunoSEQ Assay, a bias-controlled multiplex PCR, was used to amplify TCRbeta CDR3 regions from genomic DNA. The authors processed their data as follows. Nucleated cell counts per sample were estimated from amplification of reference gene primers within the assay. Sequence reads were collapsed and filtered to measure the absolute abundance of every unique TCRbeta CDR3 rearrangement. Productive Simpson clonality was computed per sample as the square root of Simpson's diversity index over productive rearrangements. TCRdb holds this immuneACCESS table with in-frame rearrangements only. Some clones are missing; in checked studies, unresolved V genes explain under half, and the rest has no known cause. V, J and clone size are those of that table, while D and trimming were read from the DNA. This sample comprises some 150,000 clones, more than 75% of them detected only once. Over 35% of the sample is held by the ten biggest clonotypes.

Looking up the germline V gene yields CDR1 SGDLS and CDR2 YYNGEE. The germline V and J ends show losses of 4 bases and 4 bases respectively, and no gene match explains 6 bases of the junction. Inclusive of the bounding cysteine and phenylalanine, the CDR3 is 15 residues long. This entry keeps only the CDR3 DNA: 45 bases, framed from base 1. About this clone: Its antigen has not been determined. Base quality data are lacking; no much larger clone is found one base away.

Recombination joined TRBV9 with TRBJ2-1, and TRBD1 aligns with 9 junction nucleotides. The source material was peripheral blood. The TCR sequence derives from a man aged 50 to 60 who had recovered from COVID-19. The nucleotide sequence reads TGTGCCAGCAGCCTGACCGGGACAGGGTACAATGAGCAGTTCTTC. Its product reads: CASSLTGTGYNEQFF.